This T cell receptor beta chain came from a study of T cells in Graves' hyperthyroidism and ophthalmopathy. The V gene's germline CDR1 is SGHVT and CDR2 SQSDAQ. The CDR3 spans 11 residues. Diagnosing involved the use of clinical symptoms, serum thyroxine and TRAb, thyroid ultrasound and orbital computed tomography. RNA transcripts provided the source from which TCR beta CDR3 regions were amplified. The HTBI set primed first-round TCR CDR3 RT-PCR. MiXCR was run by TCRdb on the multiplex PCR reads, yielding one entry per CDR3 protein. Here the sample spans hundreds of thousands of distinct CDR3 sequences, more than 15% being singletons.

V usage is TRBV7-4 and J usage is TRBJ1-4, with unresolved D. Sequencing used blood. This TCR was recovered from a woman aged 18-30 years with Graves' ophthalmopathy. Written as DNA, the CDR3 is TGTGCGATGGGCCCCAAGGAAAAACTGTTTTTT. Protein: CAMGPKEKLFF.